The T cell receptor (beta chain) under discussion was sequenced for a study of T cell responses to AZD1222 COVID-19 vaccine (dated by TCRdb to the early 2020s). Background for the entire study: AZD1222 recipients whose second dose came at about 4 weeks and those whose second dose came at about 12 weeks were combined into one group, since spike-specific TCR depth and breadth did not differ between the two schedules. A total of 230 to 250 trial participants underwent TCR sequencing, of whom about 210 had received two doses of AZD1222 and approximately 26 had received two doses of the MenACWY control vaccine. Trial participants were enrolled by age into 18-55, 56-69 and 70-plus year subgroups, with about 150, 28 and 57 TCR-sequenced participants respectively. Paper-wide results and their limitations: Because no day 14 peak-response samples were available, the repertoires could be characterized only after the peak T cell response. Only five to seven AZD1222 recipients were SARS-CoV-2 seropositive at baseline, limiting conclusions about previously exposed vaccinees. The 56-69-year group was small, and its depth increase did not reach significance, likely because of low power. After two AZD1222 doses, spike-specific TCR breadth and depth were significantly higher than at day 0 and than in MenACWY recipients. The vaccine-associated CD4 TCRs covered the entire spike protein, and the dominant responses fell in regions 160-218 and 743-854. Participants were mostly white British, with more females than males. The authors suggested clonal diversity may have been underestimated. Epitopes outside the regions mutated in the B.1.351 and B.1.1.7 variants were reportedly recognized by nearly half of the unique spike-specific TCRs.

The sample's time point, from its label and the paper: baseline before first vaccination. Vaccinee samples came from UK trials COV001 and COV002, including a single-blind randomized controlled phase 2/3 trial of AZD1222 (ChAdOx1 nCoV-19) in healthy adults. For TCRbeta chain sequencing, PBMC samples from trial participants were taken at day 0 and at day 28 after the second dose. The CDR3 regions of human TCRbeta chains were analyzed by immunosequencing. As for how the authors treated the data: Repertoire TCRs were checked for matches against a reference library of SARS-CoV-2-specific TCRs that had been generated using the MIRA antigen-specificity platform. Breadth was defined as the fraction of unique TCRs that were SARS-CoV-2-associated, and depth was defined as the fraction of total T cells that were SARS-CoV-2-associated. Each spike-specific TCR was assigned to its reactive spike region and to a CD4 or CD8 class using the MIRA data. Log10-transformed breadth and depth values were compared by one-way ANOVA with Sidak's multiple comparisons tests. TCRdb took this table from immuneACCESS and kept in-frame rearrangements with V and J called. Such tables lack part of the clones; where checked against another copy, unresolved V genes explain under half of the gap, and the rest is unexplained. V, J and clone size reflect that table, while D and trimming were determined from the DNA. This sample gives about 130,000 clones in total; about nine tenths of them show up just once. The top ten clones comprise around 8% of the sample.

As for this clone: What antigen it recognizes has not been identified. There are no base qualities to consult, and no much larger clone falls within one base.

Inclusive of the bounding cysteine and phenylalanine, the CDR3 is 15 residues long. Only the CDR3 DNA stays, 45 bases, in frame from base 1. CDR1 is given as MNHEY and CDR2 as SVGAGI, both from the germline V gene. Trimming at the junction amounts to 8 bases on V and 5 bases on J, and the germline ends lie 21 bases apart. The chain is made from TRBV6-5 and TRBJ1-1; possibly the D gene is TRBD1, per 5 matching bases. The clonotype comes from an adult in good health. Sequencing used peripheral blood, obtained on day 0 of AZD1222 vaccination. The base sequence is TGTGCCAGCGGAGCCATGGGCAGGGCTGGGACTGAAGCTTTCTTT. This codes for CASGAMGRAGTEAFF.